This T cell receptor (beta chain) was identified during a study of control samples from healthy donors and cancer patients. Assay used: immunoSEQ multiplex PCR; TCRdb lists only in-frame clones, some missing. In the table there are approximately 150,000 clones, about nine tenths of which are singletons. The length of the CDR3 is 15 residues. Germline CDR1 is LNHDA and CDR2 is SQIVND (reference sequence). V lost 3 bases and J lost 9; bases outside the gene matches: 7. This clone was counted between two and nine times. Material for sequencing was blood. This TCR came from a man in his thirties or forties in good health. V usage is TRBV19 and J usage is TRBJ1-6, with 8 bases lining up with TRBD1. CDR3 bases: TGTGCCAGTAGTATCGGACAGGGTAGGGGTTCACCCCTCCACTTT. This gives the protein CASSIGQGRGSPLHF.